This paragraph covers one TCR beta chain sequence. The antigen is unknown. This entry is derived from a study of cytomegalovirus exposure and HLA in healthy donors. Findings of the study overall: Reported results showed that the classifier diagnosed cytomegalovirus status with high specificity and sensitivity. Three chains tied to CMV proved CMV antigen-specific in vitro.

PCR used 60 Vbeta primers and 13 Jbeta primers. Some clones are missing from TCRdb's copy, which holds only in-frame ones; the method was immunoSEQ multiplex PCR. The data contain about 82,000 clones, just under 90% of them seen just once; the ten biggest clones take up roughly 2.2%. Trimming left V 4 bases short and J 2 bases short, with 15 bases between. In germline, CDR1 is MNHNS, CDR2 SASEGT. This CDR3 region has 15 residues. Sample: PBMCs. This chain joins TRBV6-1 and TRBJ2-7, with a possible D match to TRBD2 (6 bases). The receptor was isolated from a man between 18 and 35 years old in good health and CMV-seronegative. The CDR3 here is CASSVDDGGTYEQYF. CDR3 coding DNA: TGTGCCAGCAGTGTCGACGATGGGGGGACCTACGAGCAGTACTTC.